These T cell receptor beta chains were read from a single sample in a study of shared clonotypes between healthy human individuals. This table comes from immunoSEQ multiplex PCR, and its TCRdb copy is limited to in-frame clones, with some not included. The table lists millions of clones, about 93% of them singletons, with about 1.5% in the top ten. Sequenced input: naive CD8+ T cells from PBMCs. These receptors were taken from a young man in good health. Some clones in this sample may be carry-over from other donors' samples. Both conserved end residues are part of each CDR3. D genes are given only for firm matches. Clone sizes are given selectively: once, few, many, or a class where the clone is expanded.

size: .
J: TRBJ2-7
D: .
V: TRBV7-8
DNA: TGTGCCAGCAGTTCAGGCGTCGGCTACGAGCAGTACTTC
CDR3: CASSSGVGYEQYF

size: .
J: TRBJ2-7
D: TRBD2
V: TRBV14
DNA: TGTGCCAGCAGGGATAGCGGGAGGCTTACCTACGAGCAGTACTTC
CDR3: CASRDSGRLTYEQYF

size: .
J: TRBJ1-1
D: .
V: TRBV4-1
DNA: TGCGCCAGCAGCCAAGAGGCTTGGACTGAAGCTTTCTTT
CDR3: CASSQEAWTEAFF

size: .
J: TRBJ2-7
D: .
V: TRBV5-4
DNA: TGTGCCAGCAGCTTGCCGGGGGCAACCTACGAGCAGTACTTC
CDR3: CASSLPGATYEQYF

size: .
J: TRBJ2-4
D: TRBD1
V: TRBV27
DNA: TGTGCCAGCAGTTGGACAGGGGCAAACATTCAGTACTTC
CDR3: CASSWTGANIQYF

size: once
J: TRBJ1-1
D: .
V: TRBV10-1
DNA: TGCGCCAGCAGTGCCGGGACGGAAGCTTTCTTT
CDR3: CASSAGTEAFF

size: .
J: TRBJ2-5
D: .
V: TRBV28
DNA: TGTGCCAGCAGACCGACTGGGATGCGAGAGACCCAGTACTTC
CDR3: CASRPTGMRETQYF

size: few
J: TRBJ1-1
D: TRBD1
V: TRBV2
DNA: TGTGCCAGCACCGACAGGGCGGCTGAAGCTTTCTTT
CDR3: CASTDRAAEAFF

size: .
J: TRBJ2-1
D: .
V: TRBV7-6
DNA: TGTGCCAGCACCTGGGGTGATGAGCAGTTCTTC
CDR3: CASTWGDEQFF

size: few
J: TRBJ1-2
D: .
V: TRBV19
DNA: TGTGCGGCCGCTACGAACTATGGCTACACCTTC
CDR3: CAAATNYGYTF

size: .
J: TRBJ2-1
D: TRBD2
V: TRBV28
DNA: TGTGCCAGCACCCAAGGGGAGGGGTCGGGTGAGCAGTTCTTC
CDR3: CASTQGEGSGEQFF

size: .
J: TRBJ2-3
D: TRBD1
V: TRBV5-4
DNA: TGTGCCAGCAGCCTTTCTCTGACAGGGGATGAGGATACGCAGTATTTT
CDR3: CASSLSLTGDEDTQYF

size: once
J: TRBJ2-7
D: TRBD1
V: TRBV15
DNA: TGTGCCACCAGCAGAGACGGACAGGGCGTCGACGAGCAGTACTTC
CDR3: CATSRDGQGVDEQYF

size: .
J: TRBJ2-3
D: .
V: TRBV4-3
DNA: TGCGCCAGCAGCCAAGGGACTACAAACACAGATACGCAGTATTTT
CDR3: CASSQGTTNTDTQYF

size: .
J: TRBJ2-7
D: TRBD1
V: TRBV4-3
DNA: TGCGCCAGCAGCCCCGGGACAGGGGCCCAATACGAGCAGTACTTC
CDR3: CASSPGTGAQYEQYF

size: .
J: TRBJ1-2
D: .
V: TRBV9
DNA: TGTGCCAGCAGCGTCGAGGGGCAACCAGCTAACTATGGCTACACCTTC
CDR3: CASSVEGQPANYGYTF

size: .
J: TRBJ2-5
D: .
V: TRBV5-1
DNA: TGCGCCAGCAGCTGGGGCCTAGACAGGTTTTATAGTGAGACCCAGTACTTC
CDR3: CASSWGLDRFYSETQYF

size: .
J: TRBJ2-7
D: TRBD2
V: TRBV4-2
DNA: TGTGCCAGCAGCCAGGGACTAGCCCCCTACGAGCAGTACTTC
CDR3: CASSQGLAPYEQYF

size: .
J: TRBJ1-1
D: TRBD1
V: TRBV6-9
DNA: TGTGCCAGCAGCTCGATCGAGGGACAGGAGACTACGTGCACTGAAGCTTTCTTT
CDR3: CASSSIEGQETTCTEAFF

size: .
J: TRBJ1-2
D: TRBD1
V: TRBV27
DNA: TGTGCCAGCAGTTTAAGACAGGGTCGAGGCTACACCTTC
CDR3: CASSLRQGRGYTF

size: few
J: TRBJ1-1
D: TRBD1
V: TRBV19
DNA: TGTGCCAGTAGGCAGGGGGAAGGGGACACTGAAGCTTTCTTT
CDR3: CASRQGEGDTEAFF

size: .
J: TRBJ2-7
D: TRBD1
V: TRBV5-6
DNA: TGTGCCAGCAGCGTGGGACAGGGGCCCGACGAGCAGTACTTC
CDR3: CASSVGQGPDEQYF

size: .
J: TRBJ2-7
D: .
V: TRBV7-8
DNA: TGTGCCAGCAGCCTCGCGCCGGGGAACGAGCAGTACTTC
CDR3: CASSLAPGNEQYF

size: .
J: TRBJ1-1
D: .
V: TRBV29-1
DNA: TGCAGCGCTTGGGGGGGTGAGAGCCCTGAAGCTTTCTTT
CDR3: CSAWGGESPEAFF

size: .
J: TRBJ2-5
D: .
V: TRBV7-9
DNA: TGTGCCAGCAGCACGCAGCCCCAGTACTTC
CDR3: CASSTQPQYF

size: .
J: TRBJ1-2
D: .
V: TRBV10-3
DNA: TGTGCCATCAGTGAGTCGATCCGAAAGGCCCTTCCCAGCTACACCTTC
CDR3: CAISESIRKALPSYTF

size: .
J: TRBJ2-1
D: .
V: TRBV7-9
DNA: TGTGCCAGCAGAGCACCGCCGACTAGCAATGAGCAGTTCTTC
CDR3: CASRAPPTSNEQFF

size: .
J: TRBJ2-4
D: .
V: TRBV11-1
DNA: TGTGCCAGCAGCTCCCGGACGGTAAAAAACATTCAGTACTTC
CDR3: CASSSRTVKNIQYF

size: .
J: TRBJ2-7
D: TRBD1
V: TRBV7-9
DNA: TGTGCCAGCAGCTTATTGACAGGGAGCTCCTACGAGCAGTACTTC
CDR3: CASSLLTGSSYEQYF

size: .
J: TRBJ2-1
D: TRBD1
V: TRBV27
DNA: TGTGCCAGCAGTTTAGGGACAGGGGGGGGGAATGAGCAGTTCTTC
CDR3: CASSLGTGGGNEQFF

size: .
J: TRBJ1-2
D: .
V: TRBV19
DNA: TGTGCCAGTACTCCAGACAGCTATGGCTACACCTTC
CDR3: CASTPDSYGYTF

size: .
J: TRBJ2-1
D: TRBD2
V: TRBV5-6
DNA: TGTGCCAGCAGCCCGACTAGCGGGAGATCGCATGAGCAGTTCTTC
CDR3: CASSPTSGRSHEQFF

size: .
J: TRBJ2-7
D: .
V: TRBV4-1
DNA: TGCGCCAGCAGCCCTCGTACAGCAGACGAGCAGTACTTC
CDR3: CASSPRTADEQYF

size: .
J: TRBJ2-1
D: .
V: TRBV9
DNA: TGTGCCAGCAGCGCCCCCGGGACCCGCTCCTACAATGAGCAGTTCTTC
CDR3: CASSAPGTRSYNEQFF

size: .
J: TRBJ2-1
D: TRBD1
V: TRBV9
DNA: TGTGCCAGCAGCTCCGGACAGGGCAATGAGCAGTTCTTC
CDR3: CASSSGQGNEQFF

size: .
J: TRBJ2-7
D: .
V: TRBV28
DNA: TGTGCCAGCAGAAAACAGACCTTTACCTCCTACGAGCAGTACTTC
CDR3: CASRKQTFTSYEQYF

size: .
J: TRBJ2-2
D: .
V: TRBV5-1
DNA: TGCGCCAGCAGCACCCTCAAAATCGGCGGTATAACGAACACCGGGGAGCTGTTTTTT
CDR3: CASSTLKIGGITNTGELFF

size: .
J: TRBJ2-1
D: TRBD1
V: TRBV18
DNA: TGTGCCAGCTCACCGGACAGGGGTGATGAGCAGTTCTTC
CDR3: CASSPDRGDEQFF

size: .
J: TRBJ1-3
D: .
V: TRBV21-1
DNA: TGTGCCAGCAGCGCCACAGGGGTCTGGACTTCCAGCTCTGGAAACACCATATATTTT
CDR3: CASSATGVWTSSSGNTIYF

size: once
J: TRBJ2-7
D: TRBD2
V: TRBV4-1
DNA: TGCGCCAGCAGCCAAGATCGTGTAGCGGGATACGAGCAGTACTTC
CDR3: CASSQDRVAGYEQYF

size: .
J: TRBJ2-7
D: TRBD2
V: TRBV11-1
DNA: TGTGCCAGCAGCATCCTAGCGGGAGAGGGATCCTACGAGCAGTACTTC
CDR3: CASSILAGEGSYEQYF

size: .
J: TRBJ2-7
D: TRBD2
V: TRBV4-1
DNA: TGCGCCAGCAGCCAAACCGGGACTAAGTTTTACGAGCAGTACTTC
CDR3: CASSQTGTKFYEQYF

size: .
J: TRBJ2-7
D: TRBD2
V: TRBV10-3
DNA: TGTGCCATCAGTGAGGGGGGGGTCCCCTACGAGCAGTACTTC
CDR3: CAISEGGVPYEQYF

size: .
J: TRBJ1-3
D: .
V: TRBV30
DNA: TGTGCCTGGAGTCTTGGGAGCTCTGGAAACACCATATATTTT
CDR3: CAWSLGSSGNTIYF

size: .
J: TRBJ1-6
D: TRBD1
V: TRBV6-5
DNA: TGTGCCAGCAGTTACGACCGGGACAGCCTCCACTTT
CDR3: CASSYDRDSLHF

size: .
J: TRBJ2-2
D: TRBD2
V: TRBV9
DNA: TGTGCCAGCAGCGTGAGGGTAGCGGGAGACACCGGGGAGCTGTTTTTT
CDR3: CASSVRVAGDTGELFF

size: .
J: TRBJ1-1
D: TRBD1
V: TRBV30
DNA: TGTGCCTGGAGCCCCCAGGGGGTGGCTGAAGCTTTCTTT
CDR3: CAWSPQGVAEAFF

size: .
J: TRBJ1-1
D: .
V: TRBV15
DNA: TGTGCCACCAGCAGCCGGGCTGGGATGAACACTGAAGCTTTCTTT
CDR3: CATSSRAGMNTEAFF